This T cell receptor beta chain appears in the sequencing data of a study of CD8+CD57+ T cells in acquired aplastic anemia (dated by TCRdb to between 2017 and 2018). Regarding the complete study: A mean of approximately 3 ug of DNA, ranging from roughly 0.19 to 27.4 ug, was extracted from sorted CD4+ and CD8+ cells. CD8+CD57+ expansion was defined as a frequency above the mean frequency observed in healthy subjects.

Here is what the overall study found, with its caveats: No significant difference in CD8+ Simpson's diversity was found between patients and healthy controls (P=0.060). Although roughly 30 CD8+ CDR3 sequences were shared by patients and controls, these sequences appeared highly expressed in patients and within the immunodominant clones of patients.

TCR beta VDJ combination and CDR3 sequence profiling used genomic DNA as the template. An Illumina HiSeq 2000 was the platform used for TCR repertoire sequencing. On the authors' methods: Repertoire assessment relied on Simpson's diversity index, CDR3 size and DJ length profiles, and TRBV/TRBJ rearrangement plots. The immunodominant clone was defined as the most abundant DNA sequence in deep sequencing data. CDR3 amino acid sequences were checked for sharing across subjects and were also compared against the VDJdb database and published repertoires. Using fastp trimming at Q25 and MiXCR clonotype assembly, TCRdb reanalyzed the public sequencing data and kept in-frame beta chains. CDR3 protein duplicates are merged, each entry listing the most common genes and DNA. Clone size and V and J calls follow TCRdb, not the original study. This sample gives about 200,000 distinct CDR3 sequences in total; roughly 45% of them show up just once. Jointly, the top ten make up about 20% of the sample.

With respect to this clonotype: Its antigen specificity is not known. No much larger clone exists at a distance of one base, and base qualities are not known.

Expansion of CD8+CD57+ cells had been shown by flow cytometry in the patients chosen for sequencing. Severe acquired aplastic anemia was diagnosed in all patients according to International Study of Aplastic Anemia and Agranulocytosis and Camitta criteria. No therapy had been received by the patients at the time of blood sampling. In this study, sorted CD4+ and CD8+ T cells from the blood of healthy subjects and of severe aplastic anemia patients had their TCR repertoires deep-sequenced. In the USA, patient enrollment took place under clinicaltrials.gov protocols 00001620, 01623167, 00001397, 00071045, 00081523 and 00961064. Ficoll-Paque density gradient centrifugation was used to isolate peripheral blood mononuclear cells. Before DNA extraction, CD4+ and CD8+ T cells were sorted by FACS or by magnetic beads. CDR1 and CDR2 are drawn from the germline V gene (reference sequence): LNHDA, SQIVND. V loses 4 bases of germline sequence and J loses 6 bases, and the interval between the two ends is 9 bases. Spanning cysteine to phenylalanine, the CDR3 consists of 13 amino acids. Here the CDR3 DNA is all that survives: 39 bases in frame from base 1.

Sequenced material: sorted CD4+, CD8+, or CD8+CD57+ T cells (not recorded which) from PBMCs. This clonotype was sampled from a human donor with aplastic anemia. The rearranged segments are TRBV19 and TRBJ2-2, and the D gene may be TRBD2, 5 bases matching. The bases read TGTGCCAGTAGTAGACTATTTTCCGGGGAGCTGTTTTTT. Translated, it reads CASSRLFSGELFF.